Below are 7 T cell receptor beta chains sequenced from a single sample in a study of blood T cell repertoires in COVID-19. This table comes from immunoSEQ multiplex PCR, and its TCRdb copy is limited to in-frame clones, with some not included. The data contain some 150,000 clones, more than 85% of them singletons. Sequencing input: peripheral blood. Source of these receptors: a woman between 70 and 85 years old with acute or convalescent COVID-19.

This chain's CDR3 is CASSSRDEKLFF. The CDR3 DNA follows: TGTGCCAGCAGTTCCCGGGATGAAAAACTGTTTTTT. The V call is TRBV28, the J call TRBJ1-4; D not certain. Deletions cut 4 bases from V and 6 bases from J, with 6 bases between. This CDR3 contains 12 residues. CDR1 and CDR2 (germline): MDHEN, SYDVKM.

J is TRBJ2-7 and V is TRBV28; no definite D call. Germline V gene lookup returns CDR1 MDHEN and CDR2 SYDVKM. The CDR3 runs 13 residues. Trimming left V 6 bases short and J 2 bases short, with 11 bases between. Here the CDR3 DNA reads TGTGCCAGCAGCTCACCTCCTACCTACGAGCAGTACGTC. It is translated as CASSSPPTYEQYV.

This clone has more than one count but fewer than ten. This chain joins TRBV30 and TRBJ1-1; no definite D call. The germline gives CDR1 GTSNPN, CDR2 SVGIG (reference sequence). The CDR3 totals 13 residues. V was pared by 1 base and J by 4 bases, with 10 bases between. DNA of the CDR3: TGTGCCTGGAGTGCCCTGAGAAGCACTGAAGCTTTCTTT. Residues: CAWSALRSTEAFF. Variable domain in full (rest from reference TRBV30 and TRBJ1-1): SQTIHQWPATLVQPVGSPLSLECTVEGTSNPNLYWYRQAAGRGLQLLFYSVGIGQISSEVPQNLSASRPQDRQFILSSKKLLLSDSGFYLCAWSALRSTEAFFGQGTRLTVV.

CDR3 in DNA: TGTGCCAGCAGTTCGTCGGGACAGGGATATTACAATGAGCAGTTCTTC. Translated: CASSSSGQGYYNEQFF. V usage is TRBV28 and J usage is TRBJ2-1, with 9 nucleotides matching TRBD1. Germline V gene sequence: CDR1 MDHEN, CDR2 SYDVKM. This CDR3 contains 16 residues. Trimming cost V 4 bases and J 4 bases; bases outside gene matches: 8.

The V call is TRBV4-2, the J call TRBJ2-5; tentative D call: TRBD2 (5 bases). Trimming removed 0 bases at V and 5 bases at J, with 13 bases between. The CDR3 consists of 15 residues. Germline assignment: CDR1 LGHNA and CDR2 YNFKEQ. CDR3 loop: CASSQDLATGETQYF. In nucleotides, the CDR3 is TGTGCCAGCAGCCAAGATCTAGCTACGGGGGAGACCCAGTACTTC.

This clone was found once. The chain couples TRBV11-2 to TRBJ2-5, with D perhaps matching TRBD2 (6 bases). CDR1 and CDR2 (germline): SGHAT, FQNNGV. The CDR3 length is 13 residues. The V gene lost 5 bases and the J gene lost 3 bases, with 10 bases spanning the gap. The CDR3 region has the DNA TGTGCCAGCAGCGGGGACTTTAAAGAGACCCAGTACTTC. This sequence encodes CASSGDFKETQYF.

The chain couples TRBV5-6 to TRBJ2-1, with a possible D match to TRBD1 (5 bases). V shed 5 bases and J shed 2 bases, with 14 bases lying between them. The CDR3 has 15 residues. The germline V gene has CDR1 SGHDT and CDR2 YYEEEE. CDR3 protein: CASSPPWGAYNEQFF. The DNA of the CDR3 is TGTGCCAGCAGTCCCCCGTGGGGCGCCTACAATGAGCAGTTCTTC. Combining the CDR3 with reference TRBV5-6 and TRBJ2-1 gives the whole variable domain DAGVTQSPTHLIKTRGQQVTLRCSPKSGHDTVSWYQQALGQGPQFIFQYYEEEERQRGNFPDRFSGHQFPNYSSELNVNALLLGDSALYLCASSPPWGAYNEQFFGPGTRLTVL.